This T cell receptor beta chain appears in the sequencing data of a study of cytomegalovirus exposure and HLA in healthy donors. At the level of the study: Earlier, some 180 million T cells were analyzed, and about 100 million unique TCR beta sequences were found among them. Overall study results and limits: The study carried out a later analysis of TCR beta sequences. It associated 15,000 to 20,000 of them with specific HLA alleles at a false discovery rate of 0.05. The authors listed around 150 TCR beta chains as cytomegalovirus-associated.

V shed 3 bases, J shed 3 bases, and the junction held 5 bases outside the gene matches. CDR1 and CDR2 (germline): SNHLY, FYNNEI. The CDR3 totals 16 residues. Notes on this clone: The target antigen is unknown.

The PCR had 60 Vbeta and 13 Jbeta primers. Repertoires were generated with immunoSEQ multiplex PCR, while TCRdb's copy carries only in-frame clones and drops some. The sample holds some 130,000 clones, roughly 88% seen once. The clonotype comes from a boy younger than 18 in good health and CMV-seronegative. V gene TRBV2 combines with J gene TRBJ2-3; 11 bases are a match to TRBD2. The sequenced sample was PBMCs. DNA of the CDR3: TGTGCCAGCAGTGAGACTAGCGGGATGGGAACAGATACGCAGTATTTT. Translated, it gives CASSETSGMGTDTQYF.